Sequencing of this TCR beta chain was carried out in a study of blood T cell repertoires in COVID-19. Germline CDR1 is SGHVS and CDR2 is FQNEAQ. After removal of 5 bases from V and 1 base from J, the junction contained 13 bases not matched to a gene. The CDR3 extends over 18 amino acids. Seattle patients were enrolled while actively infected and followed longitudinally. In the original processing: Reference gene primer amplification gave estimated nucleated cell counts. TCRdb's copy holds only in-frame clones and misses some; the assay was immunoSEQ multiplex PCR. Clone size and V and J calls were adopted from that table, with D and trimming inferred from the DNA. Of 100,000 to 150,000 clones listed, around 70% are singletons.

The sample comprised peripheral blood. V gene TRBV7-8 combines with J gene TRBJ2-4; TRBD1 matches 8 bases. The source is a man older than 75 with COVID-19, enrolled during active disease. The CDR3 DNA follows: TGTGCCAGCAGCCCGCGTGAGACAGGGGCCGGGGCCAAAAACATTCAGTACTTC. It translates to CASSPRETGAGAKNIQYF.